In its sample, the clone carrying this T cell receptor beta chain was seen many times. Its antigen is not identified. Amplification from RNA transcripts yielded the TCR beta CDR3 regions. An initial RT-PCR round employing HTBI primers preceded a second-round multiplex PCR. MiXCR was run by TCRdb on the multiplex PCR reads, yielding one entry per CDR3 protein. This repertoire shows 450,000 or so distinct CDR3 sequences, roughly an eighth found once; its top ten account for 9.8%. The data were taken from a study of Graves' ophthalmopathy and Graves' hyperthyroidism. CDR3 length: 15 amino acids. Unmatched junction bases numbered 6, after V lost 4 bases and J lost 5 bases. Germline CDR1 and CDR2: MNHEY and SMNVEV (reference sequence). Excluded: other autoimmune disease, uncontrolled infection, pregnancy or lactation. The authors isolated PBMCs from about 10 ml of fresh peripheral blood. Study-wide findings and caveats: The model's prediction of ophthalmopathy progression had 65% to 71% sensitivity and around 78% specificity. Thyroid clonotypes that were expanded above 0.001 frequency mostly also appeared in blood.

The chain uses TRBV27 and TRBJ2-5, with 11 bases identical to TRBD1. This clonotype was obtained from a woman in her 30s with Graves' ophthalmopathy. Source material: blood. The CDR3 is CASSSWTGGSETQYF. The DNA of the CDR3 is TGTGCCAGCAGTTCTTGGACAGGGGGCTCGGAGACCCAGTACTTC.